The 10 T cell receptor beta chains reported below all come from one sample, sequenced in a study of T-cell reconstitution after alpha-beta-depleted transplantation in children. TCRbeta library preparation incorporated unique molecular identifiers. TCRdb fed the PCR reads into MiXCR, producing one record per CDR3 protein. The table has 350,000 to 400,000 distinct CDR3 sequences, around 21% seen once. Sequencing used PBMCs from the stem cell graft donor, obtained from the stem cell graft. The receptors stem from a human donor who donated a stem cell graft to a child with acute myeloid leukemia.

V and J are TRBV15 and TRBJ2-5, with D possibly matching TRBD2 (5 bases). From germline, CDR1 is LNHNV and CDR2 YYDKDF (reference sequence). Trimming cost V 9 bases and J 5 bases, with 16 bases left between them. The CDR3 contains 13 residues. The CDR3 DNA reads TGTGCCACGAGGTTCCGGAGGTCGGAGACCCAGTACTTC. Its protein is CATRFRRSETQYF.

The chain employs TRBV7-2 and TRBJ1-2, with TRBD1 matching 7 bases. CDR3 length: 17 amino acids. The V segment lost 2 bases and the J segment 2 bases; nucleotides outside the gene matches: 11. Germline V gene lookup returns CDR1 SGHTA and CDR2 FQGNSA. This CDR3 reads CASSLMSGQVSNYGYTF. CDR3 coding DNA: TGTGCCAGCAGCTTAATGAGTGGACAGGTCAGCAACTATGGCTACACCTTC.

The chain is built from TRBV24-1 and TRBJ2-6; D uncertain. V was trimmed by 1 base and J by 0 bases, leaving 9 bases between them. Germline V gene sequence: CDR1 KGHDR, CDR2 SFDVKD. CDR3 length equals 17 residues. The CDR3 spells CATSDFRTDSGANVLTF. CDR3 coding DNA: TGTGCCACCAGTGATTTTAGGACGGACTCTGGGGCCAACGTCCTGACTTTC.

This clonotype has only a few counts. V usage is TRBV5-6 and J usage is TRBJ2-1; tentative D call: TRBD2 (6 bases). The CDR3 extends over 17 amino acids. Germline V gene sequence: CDR1 SGHDT, CDR2 YYEEEE. V was pared by 0 bases and J by 4 bases, with 17 bases between. This CDR3 is CASSLVWGDSGYNEQFF. The CDR3 DNA follows: TGTGCCAGCAGCTTGGTCTGGGGGGACTCTGGTTACAATGAGCAGTTCTTC. The full variable domain, rest sourced from reference TRBV5-6 and TRBJ2-1, is DAGVTQSPTHLIKTRGQQVTLRCSPKSGHDTVSWYQQALGQGPQFIFQYYEEEERQRGNFPDRFSGHQFPNYSSELNVNALLLGDSALYLCASSLVWGDSGYNEQFFGPGTRLTVL.

This clonotype has more than one count but fewer than ten. The V gene is TRBV29-1, the J gene TRBJ1-2; TRBD1 aligns across 7 bases. Unmatched junction bases numbered 14, after V lost 2 bases and J lost 5 bases. This CDR3 contains 16 residues. Germline CDR1 is SQVTM and CDR2 is ANQGSEA. The DNA for the CDR3 is TGCAGCGTTGAATTGGTGGCGGGACAGCCATTATATGGCTACACCTTC. It specifies CSVELVAGQPLYGYTF. Full variable domain (remainder filled in from reference TRBV29-1 and TRBJ1-2): SAVISQKPSRDICQRGTSLTIQCQVDSQVTMMFWYRQQPGQSLTLIATANQGSEATYESGFVIDKFPISRPNLTFSTLTVSNMSPEDSSIYLCSVELVAGQPLYGYTFGSGTRLTVV.

This clonotype was counted ten times or more. V is TRBV20-1 and J is TRBJ2-3; 11 bases align to TRBD2. CDR1 and CDR2 from the germline V gene are DFQATT and SNEGSKA (reference sequence). This CDR3 contains 17 residues. Trimming cost V 1 base and J 2 bases; bases outside gene matches: 8. The CDR3 region is CSARGLAGGALTDTQYF. DNA for the CDR3: TGCAGTGCTAGAGGGCTAGCGGGAGGAGCACTCACAGATACGCAGTATTTT.

This clonotype was found many times. The genes are TRBV20-1 and TRBJ2-7; tentative D call: TRBD2 (6 bases). V lost 0 bases, J lost 9 bases, and 9 bases lay in between. The CDR3 runs 11 residues. Germline assignment: CDR1 DFQATT and CDR2 SNEGSKA (reference sequence). Here the CDR3 DNA reads TGCAGTGCTAGAGATCTCGGGGGGCAGTACTTC. Translated, it gives CSARDLGGQYF.

This clonotype was detected a few times. V is TRBV7-2 and J is TRBJ2-1; no reliable D call. CDR3 length: 9 residues. The V end lost 4 bases, the J end lost 12 bases, and 4 bases lay between the germline ends. Per the germline V gene, CDR1 is SGHTA and CDR2 is FQGNSA. The CDR3 protein is CASSSRQFF. CDR3 DNA sequence: TGTGCCAGCAGCTCCCGGCAGTTCTTC.

In this sample, this clonotype turned up a few times. A junction end diverges from the germline sequence, so it may reflect a read error. The V and J genes are TRBV4-2 and TRBJ2-7; D is possibly TRBD1 or TRBD2 (5 bases each). Germline lookup yields CDR1 LGHNA and CDR2 YNFKEQ. The CDR3 totals 16 residues. The CDR3 protein is CASRQDPGTESYEQYF. In nucleotides, the CDR3 is TGTGCCAGCAGGCAAGATCCCGGGACGGAGTCCTACGAGCAGTACTTC.

In this sample, this clonotype turned up many times. This chain's CDR3 is CASSRTGGRNQPQHF. The CDR3 nucleotides read TGTGCCAGCAGCCGGACAGGGGGACGCAATCAGCCCCAGCATTTT. The rearrangement joins TRBV5-5 to TRBJ1-5; the match to TRBD1 covers 10 bases. The CDR3 spans 15 residues. The V gene end was trimmed by 4 bases and the J gene end by 2 bases; junction bases not matched to a gene: 3. Germline V gene data show CDR1 as SGHKS and CDR2 as YYEKEE (reference sequence).